Detailed here is one T cell receptor (beta chain). The antigen is unknown. Some clones are missing from TCRdb's copy, which holds only in-frame ones; the method was immunoSEQ multiplex PCR. The data contain roughly 300,000 clones, around 77% of them singletons. CDR3 size: 14 residues. V lost 3 bases, J lost 4 bases, and 12 bases lay in between. CDR1 and CDR2 from the germline V gene are SNHLY and FYNNEI. This entry comes from a study of cytotoxic CD8 clonotypes in ibrutinib-treated CLL. Across the study: The patient breakdown showed roughly 10 relapsed/refractory and some 16 treatment-naive cases, with approximately 18 IGHV unmutated. Among responders, approximately 24 were partial and 2 complete; after median approximately six years, about 15 stayed remitted and approximately 12 progressed. Study results and limitations: A rise in clonality was seen at ibrutinib response, and a fall back toward baseline was seen at progression. Circulating CD8+ T-cell counts were tracked by baseline clonality, which exceeded that of age-matched healthy donors.

The chain recombines TRBV2 with TRBJ1-2, with D unclear. The input for sequencing was PBMCs, taken at disease progression, from a patient treated with ibrutinib. The source of this sequence is a human donor with chronic lymphocytic leukemia. CDR3 sequence (DNA): TGTGCCAGCAGTGACAAGGGTGGCGGCTATGGCTACACCTTC. Protein: CASSDKGGGYGYTF. Together with reference TRBV2 and TRBJ1-2, the CDR3 gives the full variable domain: EPEVTQTPSHQVTQMGQEVILRCVPISNHLYFYWYRQILGQKVEFLVSFYNNEISEKSEIFDDQFSVERPDGSNFTLKIRSTKLEDSAMYFCASSDKGGGYGYTFGSGTRLTVV.